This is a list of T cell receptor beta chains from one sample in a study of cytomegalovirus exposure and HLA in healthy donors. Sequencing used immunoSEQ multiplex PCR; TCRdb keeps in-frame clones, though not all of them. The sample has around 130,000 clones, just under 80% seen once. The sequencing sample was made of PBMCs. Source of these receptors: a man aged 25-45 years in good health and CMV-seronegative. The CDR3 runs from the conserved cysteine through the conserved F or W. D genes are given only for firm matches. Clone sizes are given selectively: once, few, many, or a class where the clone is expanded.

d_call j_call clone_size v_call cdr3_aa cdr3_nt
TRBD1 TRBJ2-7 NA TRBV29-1 CSVEGGQGVTEQYF TGCAGCGTTGAAGGGGGTCAGGGGGTTACCGAGCAGTACTTC
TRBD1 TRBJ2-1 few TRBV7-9 CASSKGQGLSGGPFF TGTGCCAGCAGCAAGGGACAGGGCCTTAGCGGTGGGCCGTTCTTC
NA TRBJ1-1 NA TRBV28 CASRLVQGPPEAFF TGTGCCAGCAGGTTGGTTCAGGGTCCCCCTGAAGCTTTCTTT
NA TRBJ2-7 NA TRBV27 CASRRQGSYEQYF TGTGCCAGCAGGCGGCAGGGTAGCTACGAGCAGTACTTC
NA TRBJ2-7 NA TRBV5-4 CASSSQDSSVYEQYF TGTGCCAGCAGCAGTCAGGACTCTTCGGTTTACGAGCAGTACTTC
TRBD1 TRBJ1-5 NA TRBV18 CASSRDREGNQPQHF TGTGCCAGCTCGCGCGACAGGGAGGGCAATCAGCCCCAGCATTTT
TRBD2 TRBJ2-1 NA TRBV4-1 CASSQVRAGGRPLTYNEQFF TGCGCCAGCAGCCAAGTTCGAGCGGGGGGCCGACCTCTAACCTACAATGAGCAGTTCTTC
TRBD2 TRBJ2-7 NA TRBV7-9 CASSSSLAGVTYEQYF TGTGCCAGCAGCTCATCCCTAGCGGGGGTCACCTACGAGCAGTACTTC
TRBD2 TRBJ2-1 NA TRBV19 CASSIVTSGHTYNEQFF TGTGCCAGTAGTATAGTGACTAGCGGTCACACCTACAATGAGCAGTTCTTC
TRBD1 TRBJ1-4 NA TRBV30 CAWRRGTVGEKLFF TGTGCCTGGAGACGGGGGACAGTTGGAGAAAAACTGTTTTTT
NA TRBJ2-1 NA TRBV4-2 CASSQEMSGGYEQFF TGTGCCAGCAGCCAAGAAATGTCGGGGGGCTATGAGCAGTTCTTC
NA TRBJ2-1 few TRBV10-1 CASSESRAGGYNEQFF TGCGCCAGCAGTGAGTCGCGGGCAGGGGGGTACAATGAGCAGTTCTTC
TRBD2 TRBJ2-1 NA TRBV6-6 CASSYLGGAYNEQFF TGTGCCAGCAGTTATCTGGGGGGGGCCTACAATGAGCAGTTCTTC
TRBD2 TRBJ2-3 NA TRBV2 CARSDRLAATDTQYF TGTGCCAGGAGTGATCGACTAGCGGCCACAGATACGCAGTATTTT
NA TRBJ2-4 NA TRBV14 CASSPTGGSLTIQYF TGTGCCAGCAGCCCCACCGGGGGAAGCCTAACCATTCAGTACTTC
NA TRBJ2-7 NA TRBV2 CASSDPYRDEQYF TGTGCCAGCAGTGACCCCTATCGGGACGAGCAGTACTTC
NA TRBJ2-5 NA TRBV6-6 CASSYPKGQQETQYF TGTGCCAGCAGTTACCCGAAGGGACAACAAGAGACCCAGTACTTC
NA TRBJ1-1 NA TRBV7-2 CASSLTQLNTEAFF TGTGCCAGCAGCTTAACGCAGTTGAACACTGAAGCTTTCTTT
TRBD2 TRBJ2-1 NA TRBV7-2 CASSSIAGGHWEQFF TGTGCCAGCAGCTCTATAGCGGGGGGGCATTGGGAGCAGTTCTTC
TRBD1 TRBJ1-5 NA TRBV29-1 CSAGGGSNQPQHF TGCAGCGCTGGAGGGGGCAGCAATCAGCCCCAGCATTTT
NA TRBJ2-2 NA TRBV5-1 CASSLQGPGELFF TGCGCCAGCAGCTTACAGGGCCCCGGGGAGCTGTTTTTT
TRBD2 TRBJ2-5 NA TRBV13 CASSSRDLLGEGETQYF TGTGCCAGCAGCTCGAGGGACCTATTAGGGGAGGGGGAGACCCAGTACTTC
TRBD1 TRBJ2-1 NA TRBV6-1 CASSEETRGTNEQFF TGTGCCAGCAGTGAAGAGACCAGGGGGACCAATGAGCAGTTCTTC
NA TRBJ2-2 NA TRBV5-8 CASSFQAYTGELFF TGTGCCAGCAGCTTCCAAGCATACACCGGGGAGCTGTTTTTT
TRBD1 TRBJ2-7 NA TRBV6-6 CASSYSQGVVSYEQYF TGTGCCAGCAGTTACTCGCAGGGGGTAGTCTCCTACGAGCAGTACTTC
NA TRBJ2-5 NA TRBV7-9 CASSSLLQEETQYF TGTGCCAGCAGCTCCCTTCTCCAGGAAGAGACCCAGTACTTC
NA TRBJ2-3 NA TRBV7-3 CASSLMRGTDTQYF TGTGCCAGCAGCTTAATGAGGGGCACAGATACGCAGTATTTT
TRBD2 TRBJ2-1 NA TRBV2 CASRLAAVGEQFF TGTGCCAGCAGGCTAGCGGCCGTCGGTGAGCAGTTCTTC
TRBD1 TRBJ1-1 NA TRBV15 CATSRPINPGQGVGTEAFF TGTGCCACCAGCAGACCTATTAATCCGGGACAGGGGGTTGGCACTGAAGCTTTCTTT
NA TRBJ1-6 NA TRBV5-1 CASSLTGQSPLHF TGCGCCAGCAGTTTAACAGGGCAGTCACCCCTCCACTTT
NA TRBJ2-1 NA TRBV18 CASSPLPLLSYEQFF TGTGCCAGCTCACCACTCCCCCTACTAAGTTATGAGCAGTTCTTC
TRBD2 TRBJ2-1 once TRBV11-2 CASSYGTSGRKIENEQFF TGTGCCAGCAGCTACGGGACTAGCGGGAGGAAGATTGAAAATGAGCAGTTCTTC
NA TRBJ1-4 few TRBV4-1 CASSQQDRATNEKLFF TGCGCCAGCAGCCAGCAAGACAGAGCAACTAATGAAAAACTGTTTTTT
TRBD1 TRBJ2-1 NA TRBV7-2 CASSLVQGQLNEQFF TGTGCCAGCAGCTTAGTACAGGGGCAGCTCAATGAGCAGTTCTTC
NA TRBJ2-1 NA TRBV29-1 CSVATESSYNEQFF TGCAGCGTCGCTACGGAGAGCTCCTACAATGAGCAGTTCTTC
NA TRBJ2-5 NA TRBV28 CASSLYGGGETQYF TGTGCCAGCAGTTTATATGGGGGAGGAGAGACCCAGTACTTC
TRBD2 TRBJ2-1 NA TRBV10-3 CAISDPVAGTSGSNEQFF TGTGCCATCAGTGACCCCGTAGCCGGGACTAGCGGGAGTAATGAGCAGTTCTTC
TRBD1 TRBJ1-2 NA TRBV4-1 CASSQDKDRGHGYTF TGCGCCAGCAGCCAAGATAAGGACAGGGGCCATGGCTACACCTTC
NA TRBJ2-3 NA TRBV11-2 CASSRYEGWDTQYF TGTGCCAGCAGCCGTTACGAGGGATGGGATACGCAGTATTTT
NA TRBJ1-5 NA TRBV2 CASSEQSNQPQHF TGTGCCAGCAGTGAACAGTCCAATCAGCCCCAGCATTTT
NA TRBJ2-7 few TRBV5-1 CARETSMEQYF TGCGCCAGAGAAACCTCTATGGAGCAGTACTTC
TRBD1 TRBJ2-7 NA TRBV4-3 CASSQGPGQGVVDEQYF TGCGCCAGCAGCCAAGGACCGGGACAGGGGGTAGTTGACGAGCAGTACTTC
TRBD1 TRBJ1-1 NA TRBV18 CASSLHKAFGTGNTEAFF TGTGCCAGCTCACTACACAAGGCCTTCGGGACAGGGAACACTGAAGCTTTCTTT
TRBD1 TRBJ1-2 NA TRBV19 CASSAQGAGYGYTF TGTGCCAGTAGTGCACAGGGGGCGGGCTATGGCTACACCTTC
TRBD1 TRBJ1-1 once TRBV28 CASNIDRVGTEAFF TGTGCCAGCAATATAGACAGGGTGGGCACTGAAGCTTTCTTT
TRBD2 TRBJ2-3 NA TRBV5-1 CASSSRTSGGSTDTQYF TGCGCCAGCAGCTCAAGGACTAGCGGGGGTAGCACAGATACGCAGTATTTT
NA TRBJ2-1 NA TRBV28 CASSLSGSYNEQFF TGTGCCAGCAGTTTAAGCGGCTCCTACAATGAGCAGTTCTTC
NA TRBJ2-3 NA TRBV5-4 CASSTHKTSTDTQYF TGTGCCAGCAGCACACACAAGACTAGCACAGATACGCAGTATTTT
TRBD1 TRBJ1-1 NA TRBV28 CASSLDSRQGYEAFF TGTGCCAGCAGTTTAGATTCGCGACAGGGGTATGAAGCTTTCTTT
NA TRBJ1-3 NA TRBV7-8 CASSLGQVDGNTIYF TGTGCCAGCAGCTTAGGGCAGGTAGATGGAAACACCATATATTTT
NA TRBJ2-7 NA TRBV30 CAWSVDTYEQYF TGTGCCTGGAGTGTTGACACCTACGAGCAGTACTTC
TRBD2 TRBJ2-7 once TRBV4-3 CASSQNLAGVGEQYF TGCGCCAGCAGCCAAAATTTAGCGGGAGTGGGCGAGCAGTACTTC